This T cell receptor (beta chain) was identified during a study of vaccination effects on CD4 cells after COVID-19. Broader study findings: Few convalescent patients, and no early post-infection timepoints, were available to the study. Only 1 of 255 vaccine-induced clones from healthy vaccinees cross-reacted with common cold coronaviruses. Late in the post-vaccination period, infection-induced and vaccine-induced clones underwent marked clonal contraction.

Data came from immunoSEQ multiplex PCR; TCRdb stores just in-frame clones and leaves some out. The data hold 55,000 to 75,000 clones, with around three quarters observed a single time. Of note for this clone: Its antigen remains unidentified.

Antigen-specific CD4+ T cells were expanded (with viral peptide pools) by the ViraFEST assay ahead of sequencing. Cells that had been cultured for less than 13 days were the source of isolated CD4+ T cells. Vaccinated recipients, who were negative for nucleocapsid antibodies, had no history of SARS-CoV-2 infection. A density of over 1.5 million PBMC per well was used; these cells were cultured with about 9.1 IU/ml IL-2 and roughly 10 ug/ml peptides. The germline V gene encodes CDR1 SQVTM and CDR2 ANQGSEA. CDR3 length: 13 amino acids. V trimming: 3 bases; J trimming: 6 bases; junction bases outside the gene matches: 4.

The source of this sequence is a human donor who received a COVID-19 vaccine. Specimen: CD4+ T cells from PBMCs cultured with HCoV-OC43 spike peptides, collected before COVID-19 vaccination. Subset reported: HCoV-OC43 spike overlapping peptide pool stimulation. The chain is built from TRBV29-1 and TRBJ2-3; the match to TRBD1 covers 9 bases. In DNA form, the CDR3 reads TGCAGCGTTGAGGGACAGGGCATCGATACGCAGTATTTT. Translation: CSVEGQGIDTQYF.